This T cell receptor (beta chain) comes out of a study of blood T cells in healthy people across ages. Study results and caveats: Donors of long life had a larger count of naive CD4+ cells and greater diversity than aged donors.

Sample-barcoded 5' priming and a J-beta primer mix drove a second PCR of about 6 to 12 cycles. TCRdb used MiXCR to reprocess the 5' RACE reads, holding one entry per CDR3 protein. Seen here are roughly 800,000 distinct CDR3 sequences, 25% observed once, and the top ten hold under 4.5%. The CDR3 loop spans 14 amino acids. The germline CDR1 and CDR2 sequences are DFQATT and SNEGSKA (reference sequence). Trimming took 3 bases from V and 3 from J, leaving 14 bases between them. For this clonotype: Antigen unknown.

Separately, the same data were catalogued under a study of T cells of mothers and their children. This second study notes: About 2.8 million TCR beta reads per child versus over 9 million per mother.

What was sequenced was blood. This TCR was sampled from a boy between 5 and 17 years old in good health. The chain is built from TRBV20-1 and TRBJ1-1; D not resolved. The CDR3 reads CSASVGGKDTEAFF. DNA of the CDR3: TGCAGTGCTAGCGTCGGAGGTAAGGACACTGAAGCTTTCTTT.